This record covers a single T cell receptor (beta chain). What it binds is not known. The V gene end was trimmed by 0 bases and the J gene end by 2 bases; junction bases not matched to a gene: 4. Germline CDR1 and CDR2: SGHAT and FQNNGV. The length of the CDR3 is 17 residues. This entry belongs to a study of T cells in narcolepsy. Study details: Patients with NT1 or NT2 and healthy control donors were enrolled. Study-wide points: Some memory CD4+ repertoires had no autoreactive clone sequences. Autoreactive clonotypes reportedly recurred in blood of same and different patients, not controls. Comparing one patient's CSF and blood CD4+ clonotypes highlighted HCRT- and TRIB2-specific autoreactive clonotypes.

Sequencing used immunoSEQ multiplex PCR; TCRdb keeps in-frame clones, though not all of them. The sample consists of tens of thousands of clones, 80% to 90% of them appearing once. Sequenced material: CD45RA- memory CD4+ T cells from PBMCs. V is TRBV11-2 and J is TRBJ2-5, with TRBD2 identical over 12 bases. This clonotype originated in a human donor with narcolepsy. The CDR3 DNA sequence: TGTGCCAGCAGCTTAGACATCGGACTAGCGGGACAAGAGACCCAGTACTTC. This encodes CASSLDIGLAGQETQYF.